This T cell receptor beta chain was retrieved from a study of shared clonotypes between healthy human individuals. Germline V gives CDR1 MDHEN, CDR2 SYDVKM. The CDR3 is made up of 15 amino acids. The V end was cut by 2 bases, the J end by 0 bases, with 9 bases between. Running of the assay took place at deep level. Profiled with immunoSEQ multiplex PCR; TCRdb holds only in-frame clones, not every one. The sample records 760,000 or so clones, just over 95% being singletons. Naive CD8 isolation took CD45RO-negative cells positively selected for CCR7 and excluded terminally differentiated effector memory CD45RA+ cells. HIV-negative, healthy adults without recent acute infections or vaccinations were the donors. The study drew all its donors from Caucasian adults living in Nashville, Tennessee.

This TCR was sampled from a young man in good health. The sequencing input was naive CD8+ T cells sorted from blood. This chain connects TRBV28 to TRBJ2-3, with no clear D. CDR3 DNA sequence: TGTGCCAGCAGTTTAAACCCGGGTAGCACAGATACGCAGTATTTT. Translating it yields CASSLNPGSTDTQYF.